In its sample, the clone carrying this T cell receptor beta chain was seen a few times. This record comes from a study of control samples from healthy donors and cancer patients. Produced via immunoSEQ multiplex PCR; TCRdb's table is partial and in-frame only. The sample gives 90,000 to 100,000 clones, approximately 82% of which show up once; about 2% is in the top ten. Germline lookup yields CDR1 GTSNPN and CDR2 SVGIG (reference sequence). The ends were cut back, 3 bases at V and 8 bases at J, with 5 bases in the middle. The CDR3 length is 10 residues. V is TRBV30 and J is TRBJ1-3; D is unresolved. This clonotype was sampled from a man in his fifties or sixties in good health. The sample was blood. The CDR3 reads CAWRMDTIYF. The CDR3 DNA sequence: TGTGCCTGGAGAATGGACACCATATATTTT.